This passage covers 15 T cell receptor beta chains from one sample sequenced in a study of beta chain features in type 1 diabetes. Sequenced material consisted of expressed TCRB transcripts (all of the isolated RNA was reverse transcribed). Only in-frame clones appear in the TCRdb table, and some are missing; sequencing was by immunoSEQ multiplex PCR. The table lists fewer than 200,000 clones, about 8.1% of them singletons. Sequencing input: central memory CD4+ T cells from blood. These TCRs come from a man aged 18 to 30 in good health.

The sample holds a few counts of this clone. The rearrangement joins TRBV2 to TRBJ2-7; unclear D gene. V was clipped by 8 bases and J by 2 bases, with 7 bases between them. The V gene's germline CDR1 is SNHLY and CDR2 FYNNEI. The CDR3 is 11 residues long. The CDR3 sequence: CASLLAYEQYF. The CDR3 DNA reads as TGTGCCAGCTTATTAGCCTACGAGCAGTACTTC.

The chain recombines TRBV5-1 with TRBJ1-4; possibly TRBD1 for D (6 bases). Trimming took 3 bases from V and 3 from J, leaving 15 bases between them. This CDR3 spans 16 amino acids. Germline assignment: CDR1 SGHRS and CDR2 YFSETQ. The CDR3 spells CASSSDQGTANEKLFF. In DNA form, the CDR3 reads TGCGCCAGCAGCTCTGACCAGGGGACGGCTAATGAAAAACTGTTTTTT.

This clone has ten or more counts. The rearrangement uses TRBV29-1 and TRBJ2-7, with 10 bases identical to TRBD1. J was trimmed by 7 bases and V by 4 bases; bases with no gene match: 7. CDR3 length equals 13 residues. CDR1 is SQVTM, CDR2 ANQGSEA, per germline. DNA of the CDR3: TGCAGCGTTGTAAGACAGGGGGCAGGAGAGCAGTACTTC. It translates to CSVVRQGAGEQYF.

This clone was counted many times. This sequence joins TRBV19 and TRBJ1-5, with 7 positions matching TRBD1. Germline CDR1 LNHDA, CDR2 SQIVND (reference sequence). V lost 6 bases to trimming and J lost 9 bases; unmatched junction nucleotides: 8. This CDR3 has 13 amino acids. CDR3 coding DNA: TGTGCCAGTAGCTCAGGGGGAAAAGCGCCCCAGCATTTT. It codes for CASSSGGKAPQHF.

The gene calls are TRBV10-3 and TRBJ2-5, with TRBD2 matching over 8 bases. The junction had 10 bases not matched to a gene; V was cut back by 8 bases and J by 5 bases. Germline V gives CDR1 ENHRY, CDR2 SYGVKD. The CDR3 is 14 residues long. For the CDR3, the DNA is TGTGCCATCTGGTCGGGACTAGGTATGGAGACCCAGTACTTC. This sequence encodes CAIWSGLGMETQYF.

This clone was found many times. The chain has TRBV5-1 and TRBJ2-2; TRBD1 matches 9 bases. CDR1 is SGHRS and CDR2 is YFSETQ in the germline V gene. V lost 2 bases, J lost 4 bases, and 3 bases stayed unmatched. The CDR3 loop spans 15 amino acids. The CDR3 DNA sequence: TGCGCCAGCAGCTTAGGACAGGGGACCACCGGGGAGCTGTTTTTT. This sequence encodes CASSLGQGTTGELFF.

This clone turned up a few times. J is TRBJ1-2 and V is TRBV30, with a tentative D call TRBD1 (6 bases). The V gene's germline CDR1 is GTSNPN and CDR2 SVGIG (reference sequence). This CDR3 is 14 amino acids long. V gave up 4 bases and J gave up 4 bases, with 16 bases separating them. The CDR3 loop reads CAWNLAGEGYGYTF. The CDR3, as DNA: TGTGCCTGGAATCTTGCAGGGGAAGGCTATGGCTACACCTTC.

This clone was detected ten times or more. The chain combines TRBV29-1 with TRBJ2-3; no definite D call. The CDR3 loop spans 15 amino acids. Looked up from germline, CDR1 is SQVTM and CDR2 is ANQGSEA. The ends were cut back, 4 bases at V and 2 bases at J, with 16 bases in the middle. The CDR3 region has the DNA TGCAGCGTTGCGATCACGGGTTCTTACACAGATACGCAGTATTTT. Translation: CSVAITGSYTDTQYF.

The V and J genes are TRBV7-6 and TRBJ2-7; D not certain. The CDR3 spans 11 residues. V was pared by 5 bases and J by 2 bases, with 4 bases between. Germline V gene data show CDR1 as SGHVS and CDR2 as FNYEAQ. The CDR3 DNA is TGTGCCAGCAGCCTAACCTACGAGCAGTACTTC. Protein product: CASSLTYEQYF.

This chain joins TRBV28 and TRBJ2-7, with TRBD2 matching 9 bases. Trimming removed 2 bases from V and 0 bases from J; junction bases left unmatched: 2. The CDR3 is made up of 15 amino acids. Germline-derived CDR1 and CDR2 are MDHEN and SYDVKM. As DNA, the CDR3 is TGTGCCAGCAGTTTACCTAGCGGGGCCTCCTACGAGCAGTACTTC. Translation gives CASSLPSGASYEQYF.

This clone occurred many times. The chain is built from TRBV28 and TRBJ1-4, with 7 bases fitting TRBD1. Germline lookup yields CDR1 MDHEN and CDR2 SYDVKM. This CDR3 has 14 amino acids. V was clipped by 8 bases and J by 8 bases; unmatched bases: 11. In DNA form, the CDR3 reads TGTGCCAGCTCATTCCCGGGACAGTGGGAAAAACTGTTTTTT. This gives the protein CASSFPGQWEKLFF.

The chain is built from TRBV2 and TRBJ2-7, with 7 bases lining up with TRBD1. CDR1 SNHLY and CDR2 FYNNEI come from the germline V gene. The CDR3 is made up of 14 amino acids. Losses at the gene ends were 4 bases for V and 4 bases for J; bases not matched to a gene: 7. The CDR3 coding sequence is TGTGCCAGCAGTGGACAGGGTGATGCTTACGAGCAGTACTTC. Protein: CASSGQGDAYEQYF.

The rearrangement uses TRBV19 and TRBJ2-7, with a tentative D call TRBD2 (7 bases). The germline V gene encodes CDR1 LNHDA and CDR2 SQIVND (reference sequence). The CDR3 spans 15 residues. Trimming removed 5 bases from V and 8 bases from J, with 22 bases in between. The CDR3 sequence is CASSSGSGGLVKQYF. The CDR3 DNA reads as TGTGCCAGTAGTTCCGGGTCGGGGGGCCTTGTCAAGCAGTACTTC.

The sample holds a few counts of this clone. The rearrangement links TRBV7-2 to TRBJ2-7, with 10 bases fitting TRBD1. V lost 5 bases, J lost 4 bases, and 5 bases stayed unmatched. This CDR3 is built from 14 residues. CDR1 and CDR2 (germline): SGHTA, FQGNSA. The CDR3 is CASSRTGGLYEQYF. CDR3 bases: TGTGCCAGCAGCCGGACAGGGGGTCTTTACGAGCAGTACTTC.

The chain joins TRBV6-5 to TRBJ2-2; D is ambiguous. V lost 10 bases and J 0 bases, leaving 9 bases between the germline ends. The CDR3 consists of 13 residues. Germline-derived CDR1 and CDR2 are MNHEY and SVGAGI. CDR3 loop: CAIADTNTGELFF. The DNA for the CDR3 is TGTGCCATCGCAGATACGAACACCGGGGAGCTGTTTTTT.